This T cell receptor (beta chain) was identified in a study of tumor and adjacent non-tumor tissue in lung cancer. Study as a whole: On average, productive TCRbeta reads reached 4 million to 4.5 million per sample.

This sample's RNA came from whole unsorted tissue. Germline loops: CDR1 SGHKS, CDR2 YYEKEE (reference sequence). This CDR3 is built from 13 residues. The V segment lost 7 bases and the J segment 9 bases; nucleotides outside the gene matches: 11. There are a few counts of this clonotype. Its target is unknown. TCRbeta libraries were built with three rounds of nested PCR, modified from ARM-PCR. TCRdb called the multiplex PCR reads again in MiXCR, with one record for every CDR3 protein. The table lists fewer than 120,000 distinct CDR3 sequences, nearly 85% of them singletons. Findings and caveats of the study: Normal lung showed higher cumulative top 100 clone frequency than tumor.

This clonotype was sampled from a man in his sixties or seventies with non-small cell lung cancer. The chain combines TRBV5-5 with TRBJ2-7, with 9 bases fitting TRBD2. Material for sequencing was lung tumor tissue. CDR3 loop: CASQSAGGNVQYF. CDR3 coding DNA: TGTGCCAGCCAAAGCGCGGGAGGGAACGTGCAGTACTTC.